These 27 T cell receptor beta chains were all obtained from the same sample, sequenced in a study of cytomegalovirus exposure and HLA in healthy donors. The PCR ran on 60 Vbeta and 13 Jbeta primers. Assay used: immunoSEQ multiplex PCR; TCRdb lists only in-frame clones, some missing. The sample shows more than 120,000 clones, about 79% of them seen only once. The source material was PBMCs. The receptor source for this set is a male donor in good health and CMV-seronegative.

V is TRBV6-5 and J is TRBJ1-1, with D unclear. V lost 6 bases, J lost 3 bases, and 14 bases lay in between. This CDR3 comprises 14 residues. Germline lookup yields CDR1 MNHEY and CDR2 SVGAGI. The CDR3 region is CASSVLAGDTEAFF. The CDR3 DNA is TGTGCCAGCAGCGTTTTAGCCGGGGACACTGAAGCTTTCTTT.

The rearrangement joins TRBV6-5 to TRBJ1-2; 7 nucleotides align to TRBD1. V lost 5 bases, J lost 9 bases, and 12 bases stayed unmatched. CDR3 size: 14 residues. Germline V gene lookup returns CDR1 MNHEY and CDR2 SVGAGI. The CDR3 region is CASSPGTAGARYTF. The CDR3 nucleotides are TGTGCCAGCAGTCCCGGGACAGCAGGGGCCCGCTACACCTTC.

This sequence joins TRBV19 and TRBJ2-5, with 7 bases matching TRBD2. Trimming cost V 3 bases and J 2 bases; bases outside gene matches: 12. The CDR3 covers 17 residues. Germline values: CDR1 LNHDA, CDR2 SQIVND (reference sequence). This CDR3 is CASSMGGTGTDQETQYF. The DNA for the CDR3 is TGTGCCAGTAGTATGGGGGGGACCGGGACGGATCAAGAGACCCAGTACTTC.

In its sample, this clone was seen a few times. The chain is built from TRBV27 and TRBJ2-3; D is possibly TRBD2 (6 bases). V was clipped by 4 bases and J by 6 bases, with 11 bases between them. Germline CDR1 MNHEY, CDR2 SMNVEV (reference sequence). CDR3 length equals 13 residues. The CDR3 nucleotides are TGTGCCAGCAGTTCCCCCCGGGGGGATACGCAGTATTTT. Its protein product is CASSSPRGDTQYF.

In regard to this clone: Mismatch with germline at one junction end may stem from a read error. Other DNA sequences of this sample code for an identical CDR3. The V call is TRBV7-2, the J call TRBJ2-3; no firm D call. Germline CDR1 and CDR2: SGHTA and FQGNSA. This CDR3 spans 14 amino acids. The CDR3 region has the DNA TGTGCCAGTAGCTTATCACTTGACACAGATACGCAGTATTTT. It specifies CASSLSLDTDTQYF.

The J gene is TRBJ2-3, the V gene TRBV4-1; 10 bases align to TRBD2. Germline-derived CDR1 and CDR2 are MGHRA and YSYEKL. Losses at the gene ends were 1 base for V and 4 bases for J; bases not matched to a gene: 8. The CDR3 covers 17 residues. DNA of the CDR3: TGCGCCAGCAGCCAAGGCACTAGCGGGATTTCACCAGATACGCAGTATTTT. It is translated as CASSQGTSGISPDTQYF.

This chain connects TRBV13 to TRBJ2-7, with a tentative D call TRBD2 (6 bases). This CDR3 is built from 14 residues. Between the trimmed V and J ends, which lost 5 bases and 2 bases, there was a span of 13 bases. CDR1 and CDR2 from the germline V gene are PRHDT and FYEKMQ (reference sequence). CDR3 loop: CASSRQLAPYEQYF. CDR3 bases: TGTGCCAGCAGCCGACAACTAGCACCCTACGAGCAGTACTTC.

Remarks on this clone: Other DNA variants within this sample encode the same CDR3. V usage is TRBV7-2 and J usage is TRBJ2-7; tentative D call: TRBD2 (5 bases). V dropped 2 bases and J dropped 3 bases, with 11 bases sitting between them. The CDR3 loop spans 14 amino acids. Germline CDR1 is SGHTA and CDR2 is FQGNSA. Here the CDR3 reads CASSLSGLDYEQYF. The CDR3 DNA is TGTGCCAGCAGCTTAAGTGGACTCGACTACGAGCAGTACTTC.

This clone turned up a few times. This chain uses TRBV11-2 with TRBJ2-7, with D possibly TRBD2 on 6 matching bases. The germline gives CDR1 SGHAT, CDR2 FQNNGV. This CDR3 is 14 amino acids long. The V end lost 5 bases, the J end lost 1 base, and 12 bases lay between the germline ends. Written as DNA, the CDR3 is TGTGCCAGCAGCAAGGGAGGCTATTCCTACGAGCAGTACTTC. Translating it yields CASSKGGYSYEQYF.

The rearrangement links TRBV5-1 to TRBJ2-5; 8 nucleotides match TRBD1. The end of the DNA fits TRBJ2-7 better, so the J call may be wrong. Germline V CDR1 and CDR2: SGHRS, YFSETQ. The CDR3 extends over 16 amino acids. The chain's CDR3 is CASSWGYGQGTYEQYF. The CDR3 nucleotides read TGCGCCAGCAGCTGGGGTTATGGACAGGGAACTTACGAGCAGTACTTC.

The genes are TRBV27 and TRBJ1-2, with D unresolved. Germline V gives CDR1 MNHEY, CDR2 SMNVEV (reference sequence). The CDR3 contains 14 residues. With 3 bases removed from V and 6 bases from J, the gap between germline ends came to 14 bases. This CDR3 reads CASSLRGGPDGYTF. The CDR3 DNA reads as TGTGCCAGCAGTTTGCGGGGAGGCCCCGATGGCTACACCTTC.

In nucleotides, the CDR3 is TGTGCCAGCAGTTTAGTACTCTCCTACAATGAGCAGTTCTTC. This sequence encodes CASSLVLSYNEQFF. This chain links TRBV27 with TRBJ2-1, with no clear D. Between the trimmed V and J ends, which lost 2 bases and 0 bases, there was a span of 5 bases. The CDR3 spans 14 residues. Germline CDR1 MNHEY, CDR2 SMNVEV (reference sequence).

The chain is built from TRBV18 and TRBJ2-5, with TRBD1 identical over 7 bases. V lost 6 bases, J lost 5 bases, and 6 bases stayed unmatched. The CDR3 is 13 residues long. In germline, CDR1 is KGHSH, CDR2 LQKENI. CDR3 loop: CASSQGEWETQYF. The CDR3 nucleotides are TGTGCCAGCTCGCAGGGGGAGTGGGAGACCCAGTACTTC.

The chain joins TRBV5-1 to TRBJ2-1, with 9 nucleotides matching TRBD2. Germline-derived CDR1 and CDR2 are SGHRS and YFSETQ. This CDR3 contains 17 residues. The junction had 13 bases not matched to a gene; V was cut back by 1 base and J by 8 bases. The CDR3 DNA reads as TGCGCCAGCAGCTTGAGAGGGCTAGCGGGAAGCGGGGATGAGCAGTTCTTC. The encoded protein is CASSLRGLAGSGDEQFF.

This chain uses TRBV4-2 with TRBJ2-7, with D possibly TRBD2 on 6 matching bases. Deletions cut 5 bases from V and 1 base from J, with 18 bases between. Germline lookup yields CDR1 LGHNA and CDR2 YNFKEQ. This CDR3 contains 16 residues. In DNA, the CDR3 is TGTGCCAGCAGCGTTTCGCGGGACGCGTCATCCTACGAGCAGTACTTC. It codes for CASSVSRDASSYEQYF.

The chain links TRBV11-3 to TRBJ2-5, with a weak D call TRBD1 (6 bases). Germline CDR1 SGHNT, CDR2 YENEEA. Trimming pared 1 base from V and 7 bases from J, leaving 19 bases between. The CDR3 totals 16 residues. In DNA, the CDR3 is TGTGCCAGCAGCTTAGGGTCAGGGGCGGAGCAGGGGACCCAGTACTTC. This gives the protein CASSLGSGAEQGTQYF.

V usage is TRBV5-1 and J usage is TRBJ2-7; TRBD2 matches 7 bases. Germline-derived CDR1 and CDR2 are SGHRS and YFSETQ. The CDR3 runs to 14 residues. The V gene end was trimmed by 4 bases and the J gene end by 7 bases; junction bases not matched to a gene: 11. CDR3 DNA: TGCGCCAGCAGCCGGGGGGACGTCCTAGGGGAGCAGTACTTC. It translates to CASSRGDVLGEQYF. Based on the CDR3 plus reference TRBV5-1 and TRBJ2-7, the full variable domain is KAGVTQTPRYLIKTRGQQVTLSCSPISGHRSVSWYQQTPGQGLQFLFEYFSETQRNKGNFPGRFSGRQFSNSRSEMNVSTLELGDSALYLCASSRGDVLGEQYFGPGTRLTVT.

The chain carries TRBV29-1 and TRBJ2-1; 10 nucleotides align to TRBD2. The CDR3 loop spans 15 amino acids. V was clipped by 3 bases and J by 4 bases; unmatched bases: 6. Germline CDR1 is SQVTM and CDR2 is ANQGSEA. CDR3 DNA sequence: TGCAGCGTTGATCCACTAGCGGGACCTTACAATGAGCAGTTCTTC. Translated, it gives CSVDPLAGPYNEQFF.

The gene calls are TRBV19 and TRBJ2-7, with 11 bases aligning to TRBD1. CDR3 size: 15 residues. J lost 6 bases, V lost 7 bases, and 11 bases had no gene match. Germline values: CDR1 LNHDA, CDR2 SQIVND (reference sequence). The CDR3 coding sequence is TGTGCCAGTACTACCTCGGGACAGGGGGTTATCGAGCAGTACTTC. It is translated as CASTTSGQGVIEQYF.

The chain employs TRBV10-1 and TRBJ2-1; D is perhaps TRBD2 (6 bases). Germline V gives CDR1 WNHNN, CDR2 SYGVQD (reference sequence). The ends were cut back, 6 bases at V and 8 bases at J, with 17 bases in the middle. This CDR3 contains 14 residues. CDR3 bases: TGCGCCAGCAGCGGGGTGGACGGGAGCGATGAGCAGTTCTTC. Residues: CASSGVDGSDEQFF.

The genes are TRBV5-4 and TRBJ2-1; D gene ambiguous. Trimming left V 5 bases short and J 8 bases short, with 20 bases between. CDR1 and CDR2 (germline): SGHNT, YYREEE (reference sequence). This CDR3 region has 15 residues. CDR3 DNA: TGTGCCAGCAGTCGGGTTGCCACCTCCCCCCATGAGCAGTTCTTC. Protein sequence: CASSRVATSPHEQFF.

The rearrangement uses TRBV18 and TRBJ2-7; 7 bases fit TRBD1. This CDR3 has 16 residues. The germline V gene encodes CDR1 KGHSH and CDR2 LQKENI. V dropped 5 bases and J dropped 0; count of bases not matched to a gene: 10. The CDR3 sequence: CASSAVGGRSSYEQYF. In DNA form, the CDR3 reads TGTGCCAGCTCAGCCGTAGGGGGCAGGAGCTCCTACGAGCAGTACTTC.

In this sample, this clone turned up once. The V call is TRBV7-3, the J call TRBJ1-2, with D unclear. Germline CDR1 reads SGHTA; CDR2 reads FQGTGA. The CDR3 consists of 12 residues. With 5 bases removed from V and 8 bases from J, the gap between germline ends came to 12 bases. CDR3 coding DNA: TGTGCCAGCAGCCCTGGCGGAGGGGGCTACACCTTC. It encodes CASSPGGGGYTF.

The DNA of the CDR3 is TGTGCCAGCACGGGGGTAGAAGCCGGGGCCAACGTCCTGACTTTC. Translation gives CASTGVEAGANVLTF. The genes are TRBV6-6 and TRBJ2-6; TRBD2 might be the D (6 bases). This CDR3 has 15 residues. Germline V lookup: CDR1 MNHNY, CDR2 SVGAGI (reference sequence). V was clipped by 7 bases and J by 4 bases, with 14 bases between them.

The CDR3 loop is CASMEGGAYEQYF. CDR3 bases: TGTGCCAGCATGGAGGGGGGGGCCTACGAGCAGTACTTC. The genes are TRBV27 and TRBJ2-7; TRBD2 is a possible D gene (7 bases). The CDR3 has 13 amino acids. CDR1 is MNHEY, CDR2 SMNVEV, per germline (reference sequence). V gave up 7 bases and J gave up 2 bases, with 12 bases separating them.

The chain uses TRBV27 and TRBJ2-1, with D unresolved. Trimming pared 1 base from V and 0 bases from J, leaving 10 bases between. Germline CDR1 and CDR2: MNHEY and SMNVEV (reference sequence). The CDR3 length is 16 residues. CDR3 region: CASSLFPESSYNEQFF. The CDR3 bases are TGTGCCAGCAGTTTATTTCCGGAGAGCTCCTACAATGAGCAGTTCTTC.

The chain employs TRBV11-2 and TRBJ2-5; D gene unclear. The V gene lost 4 bases and the J gene lost 0 bases, with 9 bases spanning the gap. This CDR3 region has 14 residues. Germline values: CDR1 SGHAT, CDR2 FQNNGV. The CDR3 here is CASSSYEYQETQYF. The CDR3 DNA sequence: TGTGCCAGCAGCTCCTATGAGTACCAAGAGACCCAGTACTTC.